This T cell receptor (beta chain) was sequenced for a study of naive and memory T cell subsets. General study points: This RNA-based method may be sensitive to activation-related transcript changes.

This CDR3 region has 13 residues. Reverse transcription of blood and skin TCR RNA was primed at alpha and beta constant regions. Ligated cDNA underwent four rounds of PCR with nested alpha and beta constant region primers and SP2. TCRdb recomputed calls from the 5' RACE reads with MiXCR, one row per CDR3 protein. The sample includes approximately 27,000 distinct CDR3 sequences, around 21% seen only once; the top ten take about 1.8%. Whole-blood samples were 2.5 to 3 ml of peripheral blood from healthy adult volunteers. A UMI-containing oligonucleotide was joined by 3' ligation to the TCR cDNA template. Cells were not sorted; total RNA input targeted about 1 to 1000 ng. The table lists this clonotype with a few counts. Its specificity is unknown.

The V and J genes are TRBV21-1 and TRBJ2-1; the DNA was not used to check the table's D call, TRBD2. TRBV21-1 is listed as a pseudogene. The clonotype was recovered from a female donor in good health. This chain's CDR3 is CASSRPEGDEQFF. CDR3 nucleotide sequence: TGTGCCAGCAGCCGACCAGAGGGTGATGAGCAGTTCTTC.